The entry below gives a single T cell receptor beta chain sequence along with its context. Antigen unknown. The data originate from a study of shared clonotypes between healthy human individuals. Looking at the study overall: CD4 naive and CD4 memory each took three plates per donor, while CD8 naive took two and CD8 memory one. Findings of the study overall: Sharing of clonotypes among donors was expected to vary with sequencing depth. Richness estimates generally favored naive over memory subsets. The small donor group covered limited genetic and exposure diversity.

Sequencing was performed with immunoSEQ multiplex PCR; in TCRdb, only in-frame clones are kept and a portion is missing. Here the sample spans around 1.4 million clones, 98% being singletons. The CDR3 contains 13 residues. V shed 0 bases and J shed 0 bases, with 3 bases lying between them. The germline CDR1 and CDR2 sequences are MNHEY and SMNVEV (reference sequence). The chain has TRBV27 and TRBJ2-7; D is undetermined. This sequence was found in a man under 40 in good health. Sequencing used naive CD4+ T cells sorted from blood. Subset here: CD45RA+ positively selected. The CDR3: CASSLSFSYEQYF. The CDR3 nucleotides read TGTGCCAGCAGTTTATCTTTCTCCTACGAGCAGTACTTC.